This note documents a single TCR beta chain sequence. Its matching antigen is unknown. The sample belongs to a study of blood T cells in healthy people across ages. General observations from the study: Diversity was higher, and naive CD4+ cells more numerous, in long-lived donors than in aged donors. Shifts in expanded clonotypes may have been confounded by donor CMV status, which was unknown.

With a J-beta primer mix and a sample-barcoded 5' primer, a second PCR ran 7 to 11 cycles. Sequencing of every sample gave 2.5 million or more CDR3-containing paired-end reads. TCRdb reanalysed the 5' RACE reads using MiXCR and keeps one entry per CDR3 protein. The table lists hundreds of thousands of distinct CDR3 sequences, approximately 21% of them singletons. Isolated PBMCs totaled at least 6 million in each sample. The CDR3 extends over 17 amino acids. The ends lost 0 bases at V and 2 bases at J; junction bases unmatched: 6. Germline V gene sequence: CDR1 SGHRS, CDR2 YFSETQ. The sequenced sample consisted of blood. This TCR came from a man aged 70-80 years in good health. The chain uses TRBV5-1 and TRBJ2-3; 10 bases map to TRBD2. CDR3 bases: TGCGCCAGCAGCTTGGGATCGGGACTAGCGTTCACAGATACGCAGTATTTT. Translating gives CASSLGSGLAFTDTQYF. Supplemented by reference TRBV5-1 and TRBJ2-3, the full variable domain reads KAGVTQTPRYLIKTRGQQVTLSCSPISGHRSVSWYQQTPGQGLQFLFEYFSETQRNKGNFPGRFSGRQFSNSRSEMNVSTLELGDSALYLCASSLGSGLAFTDTQYFGPGTRLTVL.